This T cell receptor beta chain comes out of a study of identical twins. MiXCR was run by TCRdb on the 5' RACE reads, yielding one entry per CDR3 protein. The table records under 350,000 distinct CDR3 sequences, 8.5% to 9.5% of them present only once. This clonotype appeared a few times. This same sample was also part of a study on yellow fever vaccine responses in identical twins.

The sequenced sample consisted of CD8+ T cells sorted from blood. This sequence originates from a woman between 18 and 29 years old in good health.

The CDR3 region is CASSSGGANEQFF. As DNA, the CDR3 is TGTGCCAGCAGTAGCGGGGGGGCCAATGAGCAGTTCTTC. This chain uses TRBV6-4 with TRBJ2-1; 10 bases map to TRBD2. The CDR3 has 13 amino acids. Per the germline V gene, CDR1 is MRHNA and CDR2 is SNTAGT. J lost 6 bases, V lost 5 bases, and 1 base had no gene match.